Sequencing of this T cell receptor (beta chain) was carried out in a study of PD-L1 blockade in urothelial cancer. In its sample, this clone was seen once. Assay used: immunoSEQ multiplex PCR; TCRdb lists only in-frame clones, some missing. Seen here are 100,000 or so clones, around 82% observed once, and the top ten hold 2.4%. This CDR3 is 13 amino acids long. With 5 bases removed from V and 5 bases from J, the gap between germline ends came to 12 bases. Germline CDR1 MDHEN, CDR2 SYDVKM. The chain has TRBV28 and TRBJ1-2, with a possible D match to TRBD1 (5 bases). This clonotype originated in a man aged 50-59 years with urothelial cancer. Sequenced here: PBMCs, sampled around atezolizumab (anti-PD-L1) treatment. In DNA, the CDR3 is TGTGCCAGCAGTCCCCGACAGATTTATGGCTACACCTTC. Protein sequence: CASSPRQIYGYTF.